This paragraph covers one T cell receptor beta chain sequence. With 1 base removed from V and 8 bases from J, the gap between germline ends came to 16 bases. In germline, CDR1 is SGHRS, CDR2 YFSETQ. The CDR3 extends over 16 amino acids. The method was immunoSEQ multiplex PCR; TCRdb's version includes in-frame clones alone and lacks a portion of them. This sample has approximately 100,000 clones, with approximately 90% found just once. The data derive from a study of control samples from healthy donors and cancer patients. The rearrangement links TRBV5-1 to TRBJ1-6; a possible D gene is TRBD1 (6 bases). The clonotype comes from a man between 60 and 70 years old with lung cancer. Sequenced material: PBMCs. The CDR3 DNA reads TGCGCCAGCAGCTTGCGGACAGTACTTAGTGATTCACCCCTCCACTTT. It specifies CASSLRTVLSDSPLHF.